This T cell receptor (beta chain) derives from a study of T cells in Graves' hyperthyroidism and ophthalmopathy. Study findings and constraints: Model predictions of ophthalmopathy came a median about 6.3 months before onset.

In its sample, this clonotype was seen a few times. Its antigen is not identified. Stable Graves' hyperthyroidism denoted no ophthalmopathy progression over 18 months. The study left out patients who had uncontrolled infection, other autoimmune disease, pregnancy or lactation. The germline V gene encodes CDR1 DFQATT and CDR2 SNEGSKA (reference sequence). Trimming shortened V by 3 bases and J by 2 bases, and 13 bases separated the two germline ends. The CDR3 runs to 15 residues. What was amplified from RNA transcripts were TCR beta CDR3 regions. TCR CDR3 regions were first amplified by RT-PCR with HTBI primers. TCRdb reprocessed the multiplex PCR reads via MiXCR and lists one record per CDR3 protein. The profile shows about 420,000 distinct CDR3 sequences, roughly 14% of them singletons.

Sequenced input: blood. This receptor was obtained from a woman aged 18-35 years with Graves' hyperthyroidism. The chain recombines TRBV20-1 with TRBJ1-4; possibly TRBD1 for D (5 bases). The CDR3 DNA reads TGCAGTGCTAGCCCCCCACAGGCTACTAATGAAAAACTGTTTTTT. Translating gives CSASPPQATNEKLFF.